The TCR beta chain under discussion was sequenced for a study of control samples from healthy donors and cancer patients. Method: immunoSEQ multiplex PCR; TCRdb's copy keeps in-frame clones and lacks some. The data hold some 190,000 clones, with roughly nine tenths observed a single time. The germline CDR1 and CDR2 sequences are MNHEY and SVGAGI. The CDR3 totals 14 residues. V shed 7 bases and J 6 bases; nucleotides not matched to a gene: 11. The sample taken for sequencing was blood. This clonotype originated in a man aged 25 to 45 in good health. This chain links TRBV6-5 with TRBJ2-5; 7 positions match TRBD1. The CDR3 loop is CASKLGQLQKTQYF. The CDR3 nucleotides are TGTGCCAGCAAGCTGGGACAGTTACAGAAGACCCAGTACTTC.